The rows below give T cell receptor beta chains drawn from one sample of a study of shared clonotypes between healthy human individuals. Sequencing was performed with immunoSEQ multiplex PCR; in TCRdb, only in-frame clones are kept and a portion is missing. The sample has a few million clones, approximately 92% seen once. The specimen was naive CD8+ T cells from PBMCs. These receptors were obtained from a man aged 18 to 35 in good health. Some clones in this sample may be carry-over from other donors' samples. Both conserved end residues are part of each CDR3. A D gene is named only where the DNA matches it firmly. Size tells how often a clone was seen (once, few, many) or the class of an expanded clone, and some rows leave it out.

clone_size d_call j_call cdr3_length v_call cdr3_nt cdr3_aa
- - TRBJ2-3 14 TRBV28 TGTGCCAGCAACTGGGTGGGAGGCACAGATACGCAGTATTTT CASNWVGGTDTQYF
- - TRBJ2-7 15 TRBV27 TGTGCCAGTTGCCCTACCGGGTCCCTTTTATACGAGCAGTACTTC CASCPTGSLLYEQYF
- - TRBJ2-3 15 TRBV9 TGTGCCAGCAGCGAGCAGGGGCCCAGCACAGATACGCAGTATTTT CASSEQGPSTDTQYF
- TRBD1 TRBJ1-1 15 TRBV2 TGTGCCAGCAGGGAAGGTACAGGGGGGCCGTTTGTAGCTTTCTTT CASREGTGGPFVAFF
few - TRBJ1-5 12 TRBV7-9 TGTGCCAGCAGCTGGACTGATCAGCCCCAGCATTTT CASSWTDQPQHF
- TRBD2 TRBJ2-2 15 TRBV10-3 TGTGCCATCAGTGCCCCCGGGGGGGACACCGGGGAGCTGTTTTTT CAISAPGGDTGELFF
- - TRBJ1-1 13 TRBV25-1 TGTGCCAGCAGTACCAAAATGAACACTGAAGCTTTCTTT CASSTKMNTEAFF
- - TRBJ2-2 12 TRBV4-1 TGCGCCAGCTCACCGAACACCGGGGAGCTGTTTTTT CASSPNTGELFF
- - TRBJ1-3 19 TRBV7-9 TGTGCCAGCAGCCCACCCCGCCAGGATAGCCCGGACTCTGGAAACACCATATATTTT CASSPPRQDSPDSGNTIYF
- TRBD1 TRBJ2-7 14 TRBV7-9 TGTGCCAGCAGCTCAGGGGGAGAGGCCTACGAGCAGTACTTC CASSSGGEAYEQYF
- - TRBJ1-1 13 TRBV25-1 TGTGCCAGCAGTGAAACACGGACAGACCCAGCTTTCTTT CASSETRTDPAFF
- TRBD2 TRBJ2-2 16 TRBV7-9 TGTGCCAGCAGCTTTCTCTTAGCGGGAGAGACCGGGGAGCTGTTTTTT CASSFLLAGETGELFF
- - TRBJ1-1 15 TRBV9 TGTGCCAGCAGCGTAGTTCAGGCGCGCAACACTGAAGCTTTCTTT CASSVVQARNTEAFF
- TRBD1 TRBJ2-5 13 TRBV18 TGTGCCAGCTCAACAACAGGGGAAGAGACCCAGTACTTC CASSTTGEETQYF
- - TRBJ2-7 15 TRBV7-8 TGTGCCAGCAGCTTACCGGCAGGGCCCTCCTACGAGCAGTACTTC CASSLPAGPSYEQYF
- - TRBJ2-7 13 TRBV6-1 TGTGCCAGCACTGAGACTCGCCCCTACGAGCAGTACTTC CASTETRPYEQYF
- - TRBJ1-2 14 TRBV4-1 TGCGCCAGCAGCCAAGTGCCAGGGGCGGGGGGCTACACCTTC CASSQVPGAGGYTF
- TRBD1 TRBJ1-2 21 TRBV4-1 TGCGCCAGCAGCCAAGATCGTTCAGGACAGGGGGCCCGGAAAGCTAACTATGGCTACACCTTC CASSQDRSGQGARKANYGYTF
- - TRBJ2-7 16 TRBV2 TGTGCCAGCAGTGATTCGGGGGCCGGACTTTACTACGAGCAGTACTTC CASSDSGAGLYYEQYF
- TRBD1 TRBJ1-5 18 TRBV4-1 TGCGCCAGCAGCCAAGCTCCGACAGGGTCGATCGGGAATCAGCCCCAGCATTTT CASSQAPTGSIGNQPQHF
- TRBD1 TRBJ1-1 14 TRBV28 TGTGCCAGCAGTTTATCCAGGGGGCCTGCTGAAGCTTTCTTT CASSLSRGPAEAFF
- - TRBJ2-3 13 TRBV10-3 TGTGCCATCAGTGAGTCGGTCAAAGATACGCAGTATTTT CAISESVKDTQYF
- - TRBJ2-7 15 TRBV15 TGTGCCACCAGCAGAGGGGCAGGGGAGAACTACGAGCAGTACTTC CATSRGAGENYEQYF
- TRBD2 TRBJ2-1 15 TRBV7-2 TGTGCCAGCAGCTTGGGGACTAGCGGCTACAATGAGCAGTTCTTC CASSLGTSGYNEQFF
- TRBD1 TRBJ2-1 16 TRBV4-3 TGCGCCAGCGGTGAAAGGGACAGGCTCTCCTACAATGAGCAGTTCTTC CASGERDRLSYNEQFF
- - TRBJ2-1 13 TRBV10-2 TGCGCCAGCAGTGAGCCAATTAGCTGGGAGCAGTTCTTC CASSEPISWEQFF
- - TRBJ1-1 14 TRBV15 TGTGCCACCAGCAGAGCGGCCATGAACACTGAAGCTTTCTTT CATSRAAMNTEAFF
- - TRBJ2-1 14 TRBV6-5 TGTGCCAGCAGTTACTCGAACGACTACAATGAGCAGTTCTTC CASSYSNDYNEQFF
- TRBD2 TRBJ2-3 16 TRBV9 TGTGCCAGCAGCTTGGGACTAGCGGGGCACACAGATACGCAGTATTTT CASSLGLAGHTDTQYF
- - TRBJ2-7 14 TRBV28 TGTGCCAGCAGTTTATACGAGGGGATCTACGAGCAGTACTTC CASSLYEGIYEQYF
- TRBD1 TRBJ1-1 19 TRBV7-2 TGTGCCAGCAGCTCAGACACCGCCGGGACAGGGGCGCTGAACACTGAAGCTTTCTTT CASSSDTAGTGALNTEAFF
- TRBD2 TRBJ2-7 16 TRBV6-6 TGTGCCAGCAGTTACGGGGGGGGTTTCAGCTCCTACGAGCAGTACTTC CASSYGGGFSSYEQYF
- - TRBJ2-7 14 TRBV6-5 TGTGCCAGCAGTTACTTTGGGGGCTCCTACGAGCAGTACTTC CASSYFGGSYEQYF
- TRBD1 TRBJ2-3 17 TRBV5-1 TGCGCCAGCAGCTTGGAGGGACAGGGGAGGTGGTCAGATACGCAGTATTTT CASSLEGQGRWSDTQYF
- - TRBJ2-6 17 TRBV2 TGTGCCAGCAGTGCTTGGGGCCTTTTATCTGGGGCCAACGTCCTGACTTTC CASSAWGLLSGANVLTF
- TRBD2 TRBJ2-5 17 TRBV4-2 TGTGCCAGCAGCCAAGATCAGAGCGGGAGAGGCCAAGAGACCCAGTACTTC CASSQDQSGRGQETQYF
- - TRBJ2-7 16 TRBV27 TGTGCCAGCAGTTTAGTCGGGGGTGGGGAACCCTACGAGCAGTACTTC CASSLVGGGEPYEQYF
- - TRBJ2-3 15 TRBV6-5 TGTGCCAGCACAACAGGGGGAGGGATCACAGATACGCAGTATTTT CASTTGGGITDTQYF
- TRBD1 TRBJ2-7 16 TRBV27 TGTGCCAGCACCCAAATAGGGGACAGGGGGCAAGTCGAGCAGTACTTC CASTQIGDRGQVEQYF
- TRBD2 TRBJ2-1 15 TRBV6-5 TGTGCCAGCAGTTACGGAATAGCGGGAGAAAATGAGCAGTTCTTC CASSYGIAGENEQFF